This T cell receptor (beta chain) derives from a study of blood T cell repertoires in COVID-19. Profiled with immunoSEQ multiplex PCR; TCRdb holds only in-frame clones, not every one. The sample shows roughly 350,000 clones, about nine tenths of them seen only once. CDR1 is SGDLS and CDR2 is YYNGEE in the germline V gene. Trimming stripped 1 base from V and 1 base from J, with 8 bases between. This CDR3 contains 14 residues. Material: peripheral blood. This receptor was taken from a woman in her 70s with COVID-19, enrolled during active disease. The rearrangement links TRBV9 to TRBJ1-1; D remains ambiguous. CDR3 amino acids: CASSVWAGNTEAFF. The DNA of the CDR3 is TGTGCCAGCAGCGTATGGGCAGGGAACACTGAAGCTTTCTTT.